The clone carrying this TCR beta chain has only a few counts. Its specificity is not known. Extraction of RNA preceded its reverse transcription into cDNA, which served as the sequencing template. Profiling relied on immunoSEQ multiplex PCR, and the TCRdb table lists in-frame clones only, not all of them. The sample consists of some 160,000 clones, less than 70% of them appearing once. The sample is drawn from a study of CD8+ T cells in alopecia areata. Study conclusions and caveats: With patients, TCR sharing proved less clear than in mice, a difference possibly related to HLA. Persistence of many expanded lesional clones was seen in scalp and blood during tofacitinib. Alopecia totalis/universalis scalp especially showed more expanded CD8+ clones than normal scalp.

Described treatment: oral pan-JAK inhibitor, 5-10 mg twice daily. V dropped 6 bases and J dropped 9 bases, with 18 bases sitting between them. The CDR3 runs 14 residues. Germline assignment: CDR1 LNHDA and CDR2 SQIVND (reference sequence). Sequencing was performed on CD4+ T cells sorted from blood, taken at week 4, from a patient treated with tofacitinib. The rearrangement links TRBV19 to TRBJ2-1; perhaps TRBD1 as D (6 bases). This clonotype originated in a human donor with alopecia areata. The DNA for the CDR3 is TGTGCCAGTAGCCTCTCCAGGGGTGGCACTGAGCAGTTCTTC. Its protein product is CASSLSRGGTEQFF. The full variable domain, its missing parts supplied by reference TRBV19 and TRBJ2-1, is DGGITQSPKYLFRKEGQNVTLSCEQNLNHDAMYWYRQDPGQGLRLIYYSQIVNDFQKGDIAEGYSVSREKKESFPLTVTSAQKNPTAFYLCASSLSRGGTEQFFGPGTRLTVL.